The 32 T cell receptor beta chains in this list originate from one sample, sequenced in a study of cytomegalovirus exposure and HLA in healthy donors. The PCR was carried out with 60 Vbeta primers and 13 Jbeta primers. Sequencing used immunoSEQ multiplex PCR; TCRdb keeps in-frame clones, though not all of them. The sample has roughly 150,000 clones; approximately 80% are singletons. Sequencing used PBMCs. The receptor source for this set is a middle-aged woman in good health and CMV-seronegative.

V is TRBV7-9 and J is TRBJ2-1; 8 positions agree with TRBD1. The trim removed 5 bases at V and 4 bases at J, leaving 10 bases unmatched. Germline V gives CDR1 SEHNR, CDR2 FQNEAQ (reference sequence). The CDR3 has 16 residues. CDR3 protein: CASSPSPGQGYNEQFF. CDR3 bases: TGTGCCAGCAGCCCCAGCCCCGGACAGGGATACAATGAGCAGTTCTTC.

V is TRBV4-2 and J is TRBJ1-2; no firm D call. CDR3 size: 12 residues. Germline values: CDR1 LGHNA, CDR2 YNFKEQ. V lost 1 base to trimming and J lost 4 bases, with 4 bases between them. The CDR3 nucleotides read TGTGCCAGCAGCCAAGCAGGCTATGGCTACACCTTC. Translation gives CASSQAGYGYTF.

This clone was observed once. V is TRBV29-1 and J is TRBJ2-7; 8 bases map to TRBD1. The CDR3 runs 13 residues. V dropped 6 bases and J dropped 3; count of bases not matched to a gene: 7. The V gene's germline CDR1 is SQVTM and CDR2 ANQGSEA. Written as DNA, the CDR3 is TGCAGCGTGGCTACAGGGGGAAACTACGAGCAGTACTTC. Translating it yields CSVATGGNYEQYF.

The V and J genes are TRBV4-2 and TRBJ2-7, with 7 bases aligning to TRBD2. The trim removed 5 bases at V and 7 bases at J, leaving 17 bases unmatched. The germline CDR1 and CDR2 sequences are LGHNA and YNFKEQ. The CDR3 contains 16 residues. CDR3 loop: CASSSLGGSPFREQYF. CDR3 in DNA: TGTGCCAGCAGCTCTCTCGGCGGGAGCCCCTTTCGGGAGCAGTACTTC.

A few counts support this clone. One junction end disagrees with the germline gene, perhaps due to a read error. The chain has TRBV11-3 and TRBJ2-3; weak D call: TRBD1 (5 bases). The CDR3 loop spans 14 amino acids. From germline, CDR1 is SGHNT and CDR2 YENEEA. CDR3 sequence reads: CASSLEGVTDTQYF. CDR3 nucleotides: TGTGCCAGCAGCCTAGAAGGGGTCACAGATACGCAGTATTTT.

This clone was counted between two and nine times. V and J are TRBV28 and TRBJ2-2; possibly TRBD1 for D (5 bases). The CDR3 is 16 amino acids. Trimming pared 3 bases from V and 9 bases from J, leaving 20 bases between. Germline lookup yields CDR1 MDHEN and CDR2 SYDVKM. This chain's CDR3 is CASSFRSQGVRRELFF. Here the CDR3 DNA reads TGTGCCAGCAGTTTCCGGTCTCAGGGCGTTAGGAGGGAGCTGTTTTTT.

The chain is built from TRBV28 and TRBJ1-5; no firm D call. In germline, CDR1 is MDHEN, CDR2 SYDVKM. With 3 bases removed from V and 1 base from J, the gap between germline ends came to 10 bases. This CDR3 has 15 amino acids. CDR3 DNA: TGTGCCAGCAGTTTTCTGGCGGGGAGCAATCAGCCCCAGCATTTT. Amino acid sequence: CASSFLAGSNQPQHF.

J is TRBJ1-2 and V is TRBV28; TRBD1 is a possible D gene (5 bases). The CDR3 runs 11 residues. Trimming took off 6 bases at V and 8 bases at J, with 10 bases between the two ends. Germline V gives CDR1 MDHEN, CDR2 SYDVKM. The CDR3 is CASRRGGGYTF. Written as DNA, the CDR3 is TGTGCCAGCAGAAGGGGAGGGGGCTACACCTTC.

Worth noting for this clone: The junction differs from germline at one of its ends, possibly a read error. J is TRBJ2-4 and V is TRBV27; possible D gene TRBD2, 5 bases. CDR1 and CDR2 (germline): MNHEY, SMNVEV (reference sequence). The CDR3 sequence is 15 residues long. The CDR3 reads CASSTRDLAKNSQYF. The DNA for the CDR3 is TGTGCCAGCAGTACCCGGGATCTAGCCAAAAACAGTCAGTACTTC.

The J gene is TRBJ2-2, the V gene TRBV5-1, with 7 positions matching TRBD2. Germline trimming cut 8 bases from V and 3 bases from J; bases unmatched to any gene: 7. Germline values: CDR1 SGHRS, CDR2 YFSETQ. The CDR3 sequence is 14 residues long. The CDR3 loop reads CASSGLADTGELFF. The DNA for the CDR3 is TGCGCCAGTTCGGGGCTAGCGGACACCGGGGAGCTGTTTTTT.

The chain links TRBV10-1 to TRBJ2-3; D possibly corresponds to TRBD1 (5 bases). This CDR3 comprises 14 residues. Germline V CDR1 and CDR2: WNHNN, SYGVQD (reference sequence). Trimming took 1 base from V and 2 from J, leaving 7 bases between them. The chain's CDR3 is CASSEYRYTDTQYF. For the CDR3, the DNA is TGCGCCAGCAGTGAGTACAGGTACACAGATACGCAGTATTTT.

The V and J genes are TRBV18 and TRBJ1-1, with D tentatively TRBD1 (5 bases). V shed 2 bases and J shed 7 bases, with 14 bases lying between them. CDR1 is KGHSH and CDR2 is LQKENI in the germline V gene. This CDR3 is 14 amino acids long. The CDR3 spells CASSPGASFHEAFF. The DNA for the CDR3 is TGTGCCAGCTCACCAGGGGCCTCCTTCCATGAAGCTTTCTTT.

The J gene is TRBJ2-5, the V gene TRBV27, with 7 bases that match TRBD1. The CDR3 contains 13 residues. The junction had 7 bases not matched to a gene; V was cut back by 10 bases and J by 2 bases. The germline V gene encodes CDR1 MNHEY and CDR2 SMNVEV (reference sequence). The CDR3 coding sequence is TGTGCCACCGCCTTGGGACAGCAAGAGACCCAGTACTTC. It specifies CATALGQQETQYF.

The chain carries TRBV9 and TRBJ2-7; D call uncertain. The CDR3 runs to 14 residues. V lost 4 bases and J 0 bases, leaving 11 bases between the germline ends. CDR1 and CDR2 from the germline V gene are SGDLS and YYNGEE. The CDR3 here is CASSPLGTSYEQYF. CDR3 DNA: TGTGCCAGCAGCCCCTTGGGCACCTCCTACGAGCAGTACTTC.

This sequence joins TRBV10-3 and TRBJ2-7; TRBD1 might be the D (6 bases). Trimming stripped 3 bases from V and 9 bases from J, with 21 bases between. The CDR3 has 15 amino acids. Germline V CDR1 and CDR2: ENHRY, SYGVKD. The CDR3 sequence: CAISDLSSGQAWQYF. CDR3 nucleotides: TGTGCCATCAGTGATCTATCATCGGGACAAGCATGGCAGTACTTC.

The CDR3 DNA reads TGTGCCAGCAGCCCCCGTGGGACGACTAGCGGGACTTACGAGCAGTACTTC. Amino acid sequence: CASSPRGTTSGTYEQYF. The rearrangement links TRBV14 to TRBJ2-7; 11 bases fit TRBD2. Germline V lookup: CDR1 SGHDN, CDR2 FVKESK. The ends lost 4 bases at V and 4 bases at J; junction bases unmatched: 12. The CDR3 loop spans 17 amino acids. The variable domain in full, completed from reference TRBV14 and TRBJ2-7, reads EAGVTQFPSHSVIEKGQTVTLRCDPISGHDNLYWYRRVMGKEIKFLLHFVKESKQDESGMPNNRFLAERTGGTYSTLKVQPAELEDSGVYFCASSPRGTTSGTYEQYFGPGTRLTVT.

The CDR3 is CASSWGTFSGYTF. The CDR3 bases are TGTGCCAGCAGTTGGGGGACATTTAGCGGCTACACCTTC. The chain recombines TRBV28 with TRBJ1-2; tentative D call: TRBD1 (6 bases). Germline V CDR1 and CDR2: MDHEN, SYDVKM. V was trimmed by 4 bases and J by 8 bases, leaving 14 bases between them. The CDR3 sequence is 13 residues long.

This clone turned up a few times. The chain uses TRBV5-6 and TRBJ2-7, with 8 bases identical to TRBD1. With 3 bases clipped from V and 5 bases from J, the junction kept 10 bases outside the gene matches. Per germline, CDR1 SGHDT and CDR2 YYEEEE. There are 15 residues in the CDR3. DNA of the CDR3: TGTGCCAGCAGCTCCCCTGACAGGGGTGGGGACGAGCAGTACTTC. This sequence encodes CASSSPDRGGDEQYF.

The chain carries TRBV19 and TRBJ2-2, with 9 bases fitting TRBD2. In germline, CDR1 is LNHDA, CDR2 SQIVND (reference sequence). CDR3 length: 16 amino acids. The V gene end was trimmed by 3 bases and the J gene end by 6 bases; junction bases not matched to a gene: 8. The CDR3 protein is CASSIRLAGLSGELFF. The CDR3 DNA reads as TGTGCCAGTAGTATTAGGCTAGCGGGGTTGTCCGGGGAGCTGTTTTTT.

On this clone: The junction and the germline gene differ at one end; a read error may be behind it. The V and J genes are TRBV28 and TRBJ2-4, with a tentative D call TRBD2 (7 bases). Germline V gives CDR1 MDHEN, CDR2 SYDVKM. This CDR3 comprises 15 residues. For the CDR3, the DNA is TGTGCCAGCAGCCCCGAGAGGGGGGGCAAAAACAGTCAGTACTTC. This encodes CASSPERGGKNSQYF.

This clone has only a few counts. This chain links TRBV2 with TRBJ2-7, with 7 bases identical to TRBD1. CDR1 and CDR2 from the germline V gene are SNHLY and FYNNEI. CDR3 length equals 15 residues. Losses at the gene ends were 3 bases for V and 3 bases for J; bases not matched to a gene: 8. The DNA of the CDR3 is TGTGCCAGCAGTGACATACAGGGGACAAACTACGAGCAGTACTTC. Translated: CASSDIQGTNYEQYF.

CDR3 in DNA: TGTGCCAGCACTCTGGACGGGCGGGAGATAGATACGCAGTATTTT. Amino acids: CASTLDGREIDTQYF. This rearrangement joins TRBV2 to TRBJ2-3; 7 bases fit TRBD2. This CDR3 region has 15 residues. Germline CDR1 reads SNHLY; CDR2 reads FYNNEI. Losses at the gene ends were 7 bases for V and 5 bases for J; bases not matched to a gene: 12.

The J gene is TRBJ2-3, the V gene TRBV29-1, with 8 bases matching TRBD1. The CDR3 runs to 16 residues. Germline values: CDR1 SQVTM, CDR2 ANQGSEA. Trimming cost V 5 bases and J 5 bases; bases outside gene matches: 15. CDR3 in DNA: TGCAGCGTTCCCCCGGGCAGGGGGCGCGAATTAGATACGCAGTATTTT. Amino acids: CSVPPGRGRELDTQYF.

The CDR3 nucleotides read TGCGCCAGCGGGGGGAATGAGCAGTTCTTC. Amino acid sequence: CASGGNEQFF. This sequence joins TRBV5-1 and TRBJ2-1, with a tentative D call TRBD2 (6 bases). CDR3 size: 10 residues. Trimming took 7 bases from V and 7 from J, leaving 6 bases between them. Germline V gene data show CDR1 as SGHRS and CDR2 as YFSETQ. The full variable domain, its missing parts supplied by reference TRBV5-1 and TRBJ2-1, is KAGVTQTPRYLIKTRGQQVTLSCSPISGHRSVSWYQQTPGQGLQFLFEYFSETQRNKGNFPGRFSGRQFSNSRSEMNVSTLELGDSALYLCASGGNEQFFGPGTRLTVL.

The J gene is TRBJ2-1, the V gene TRBV19, with 7 bases lining up with TRBD2. The ends lost 5 bases at V and 5 bases at J; junction bases unmatched: 9. The CDR3 loop spans 15 amino acids. Germline CDR1 is LNHDA and CDR2 is SQIVND (reference sequence). The CDR3 sequence: CASSPSGLTDNEQFF. The CDR3 bases are TGTGCCAGTAGTCCATCGGGACTAACCGACAATGAGCAGTTCTTC.

The chain links TRBV15 to TRBJ2-7; 14 bases are shared with TRBD2. V was clipped by 3 bases and J by 3 bases; unmatched bases: 4. Per the germline V gene, CDR1 is LNHNV and CDR2 is YYDKDF (reference sequence). The CDR3 totals 16 residues. CDR3 residues: CATSSGTSGSIYEQYF. For the CDR3, the DNA is TGTGCCACCAGCAGCGGGACTAGCGGGAGTATCTACGAGCAGTACTTC.

V usage is TRBV7-2 and J usage is TRBJ2-3, with D uncertain. V lost 6 bases, J lost 0 bases, and 10 bases lay in between. The germline V gene has CDR1 SGHTA and CDR2 FQGNSA. The CDR3 is made up of 14 amino acids. CDR3 sequence: CASRSSFSTDTQYF. CDR3 coding DNA: TGTGCCAGCAGATCCAGTTTTAGCACAGATACGCAGTATTTT.

CDR3 sequence (DNA): TGTGCCAGCAGAGTGACAGGGAACACTGAAGCTTTCTTT. Protein sequence: CASRVTGNTEAFF. The chain couples TRBV2 to TRBJ1-1; maybe TRBD1 (6 bases). Per germline, CDR1 SNHLY and CDR2 FYNNEI. The CDR3 has 13 residues. V lost 6 bases and J 1 base, leaving 9 bases between the germline ends.

The V gene is TRBV5-1, the J gene TRBJ1-3; no reliable D call. Germline assignment: CDR1 SGHRS and CDR2 YFSETQ. The V end lost 2 bases, the J end lost 0 bases, and 6 bases lay between the germline ends. The length of the CDR3 is 14 residues. CDR3 coding DNA: TGCGCCAGCAGCTTATCAGTCTCTGGAAACACCATATATTTT. Residues: CASSLSVSGNTIYF.

This chain links TRBV15 with TRBJ2-3, with a weak D call TRBD1 (6 bases). Trimming shortened V by 1 base and J by 4 bases, and 15 bases separated the two germline ends. Germline V lookup: CDR1 LNHNV, CDR2 YYDKDF (reference sequence). This CDR3 is 16 amino acids long. The CDR3 coding sequence is TGTGCCACCAGCAGAGCCCGGGGCGAGGGGGCAGATACGCAGTATTTT. It specifies CATSRARGEGADTQYF.

The gene calls are TRBV28 and TRBJ2-3, with 11 bases lining up with TRBD2. The CDR3 runs 15 residues. Germline lookup yields CDR1 MDHEN and CDR2 SYDVKM. V lost 4 bases, J lost 6 bases, and 6 bases stayed unmatched. The CDR3 sequence is CASSSPGLAVDTQYF. CDR3 nucleotides: TGTGCCAGCAGTTCCCCGGGACTAGCGGTGGATACGCAGTATTTT.

This clone was recorded a few times. This chain links TRBV5-4 with TRBJ1-5; D remains ambiguous. This CDR3 has 14 residues. V was pared by 0 bases and J by 4 bases, with 8 bases between. Per the germline V gene, CDR1 is SGHNT and CDR2 is YYREEE (reference sequence). CDR3 sequence reads: CASSLGGLNQPQHF. In nucleotides, the CDR3 is TGTGCCAGCAGCTTGGGAGGACTTAATCAGCCCCAGCATTTT. Using reference TRBV5-4 and TRBJ1-5 for the parts outside the CDR3, the full variable domain is ETGVTQSPTHLIKTRGQQVTLRCSSQSGHNTVSWYQQALGQGPQFIFQYYREEENGRGNFPPRFSGLQFPNYSSELNVNALELDDSALYLCASSLGGLNQPQHFGDGTRLSIL.